This T cell receptor (beta chain) is from a study of beta chain features in type 1 diabetes. Investigators reverse transcribed all isolated RNA, so they sequenced expressed TCRB transcripts. Data came from immunoSEQ multiplex PCR; TCRdb stores just in-frame clones and leaves some out. The sample lists 810,000 or so clones; under 20% were seen once. This clone has just a few counts. Different DNA sequences within this sample yield the same CDR3. Sequenced: naive CD4+ T cells from blood. The clonotype was recovered from a woman aged 18-29 years in good health.

The CDR3 sequence is CASSLALSGANVLTF. CDR3 sequence (DNA): TGTGCCAGCAGCTTAGCGTTGTCTGGGGCCAACGTCCTGACTTTC. The rearrangement joins TRBV7-9 to TRBJ2-6; no clear D. From germline, CDR1 is SEHNR and CDR2 FQNEAQ (reference sequence). The CDR3 extends over 15 amino acids. The V and J ends lost 0 bases and 1 base respectively, with 4 bases between them.